This TCR beta chain was profiled in a study of identical twins. General study points: The presence of invariant MAIT and iNKT cells could partly confound analyses of zero-insertion sequences. Twin sharing of out-of-frame TCR alpha was underestimated by models in monozygotic pairs.

Comments on this clonotype: Its target is unknown.

cDNA molecules carried unique molecular identifiers, and template switching added a universal primer site. TCRdb used MiXCR to reprocess the 5' RACE reads, holding one entry per CDR3 protein. The sample has 300,000 or so distinct CDR3 sequences; roughly 9% are singletons. From germline, CDR1 is SEHNR and CDR2 FQNEAQ (reference sequence). The germline V and J ends were trimmed by 4 bases and 2 bases, with 15 bases remaining between them. This CDR3 comprises 16 residues. A further study also used this sample, focusing on yellow fever vaccine responses in identical twins. Turning to that study: It has been reported that, in twins, the vaccine T cell response seemed partly convergent and partly personalized.

The receptor was derived from a woman aged 18-29 years in good health. The chain links TRBV7-9 to TRBJ2-1; D gene unclear. The sequencing sample was made of CD8+ T cells sorted from blood. As DNA, the CDR3 is TGTGCCAGCAGCTCCACACTGGAGACAACCTACAATGAGCAGTTCTTC. Translation: CASSSTLETTYNEQFF.